This T cell receptor (beta chain) was sequenced for a study of monozygotic twins with cystic fibrosis (TCRdb year 2021). Concerning the study at large: Roughly 2.8 micrograms of fragmented DNA went through around 15 PCR cycles to produce barcoded libraries. Made up mostly of children and adolescents, the cohort included ten female and six male twin pairs ranging in age from roughly 2.0 to 40 years, with a median of about 8.5 years. To gauge how much genetics shapes V and J gene usage, the researchers compared TCR beta repertoires both within and across 16 monozygotic twin pairs who have cystic fibrosis. Twins were ranked among around 990 cohort participants for weight-for-height and FEVPerc (FEV1 disease centile) on the day of blood sampling. Data for three of the twin pairs had already been reported earlier in a different context.

The germline V gene (reference sequence) sets CDR1 to SGHNT and CDR2 to YYREEE. The cysteine opens and the phenylalanine closes a CDR3 of 15 amino acids. Only the CDR3 region is kept as DNA, spanning 45 bases read in frame from base 1. V is trimmed back by 4 bases and J by 5 bases, and the junction contains 6 bases that no gene match accounts for. Concerning this clone: Its binding antigen is unknown. No much larger clone is present one base from it, and per-base qualities are unavailable.

TCR beta CDR3 regions were amplified by multiplex PCR using the immunoSEQ immune profiling system, following the manufacturer's instructions. An Illumina NextSeq system was used to carry out the sequencing. Processing in the source paper ran as follows. Sequence data were processed on the immunoSEQ Analyzer platform, and clonality was computed as the square root of Simpson's index of productive rearrangements. Similarity in V and J usage was measured by Jensen-Shannon distance, and OLGA was used to compute CDR3 generation probabilities. The researchers looked up shared CDR3 sequences in the immuneACCESS database (August 2020) and in VDJdb (December 2020). TCRdb limited this immuneACCESS table to in-frame rearrangements with V and J called. A share of clones is missing; checked studies link under half to unresolved V genes, and the rest is unexplained. The V and J calls and clone size were taken over from that table, and D and trimming were inferred from the DNA. This sample has about 30,000 clones in its table, and around four fifths of those were observed once. Of the sample, about 1% is held by the ten largest clones.

General conclusions and limits of the study: Simpson clonality was generally low (median 0.0095), which suggests a naive-dominated repertoire, and clonality was higher in the most severely affected patients. Nucleotide-identical clonotype sharing was significantly higher within monozygotic CF twin pairs than between unrelated CF individuals (P = 0.000026, Mann-Whitney). The cohort was small, and no association was found between shared CDR3 numbers and age, concordance or disease severity. V gene usage was most similar to the co-twin for 13 of 16 pairs, and J usage for 8 of 16 pairs, suggesting genetic constraints.

The twin pairs came from the European Cystic Fibrosis Twin and Sibling Study Cohort, which recruited patients from over a hundred CF clinics across 14 European countries. Zygosity and CFTR genotype were verified in-house, with zygosity tested by multiplex PCR of nine short tandem repeat loci. Each twin gave a peripheral blood sample, and clinical parameters were documented on that same day of blood sampling. Phenol/chloroform extraction was used to isolate genomic DNA from peripheral blood cells, and the DNA was then kept in TE buffer at 4 degrees C. The specimen sequenced was blood. The source is a girl aged 2 to 9 with cystic fibrosis. The V and J genes are TRBV5-4 and TRBJ2-7, with 13 bases in between that match TRBD2. At the DNA level, the sequence is TGTGCCAGCAGCCCCGGACTAGCGGGAGCTAACGAGCAGTACTTC. Its translation reads: CASSPGLAGANEQYF.